The sequence of this TCR beta chain was determined in a study of blood T cell repertoires in COVID-19. Whole-study context: Acute and convalescent COVID-19 specimens originated in the United States, Italy and Spain.

As originally analysed: For nucleated cells, counts were estimated from reference gene primer amplification. Assay: immunoSEQ multiplex PCR; the TCRdb copy retains only in-frame clones and omits some. The DNA was the basis for D and trimming; V, J and clone size are from that table. The sample comprises roughly 90,000 clones, approximately 88% of which are singletons, and 31% rests with the top ten. V lost 0 bases and J 6 bases, leaving 8 bases between the germline ends. The CDR3 is made up of 12 amino acids. In germline, CDR1 is SQVTM, CDR2 ANQGSEA. V and J are TRBV29-1 and TRBJ1-2; no clear D. What was sequenced was peripheral blood. This TCR derives from a woman older than 75 with active or convalescent COVID-19. The CDR3 DNA is TGCAGCGTTGAAGAGGGAGGAGATGGCTACACCTTC. This sequence encodes CSVEEGGDGYTF.